The next 32 T cell receptor beta chains were all read from a single sample in a study of T cell clusters in autoimmune cytopenias. One tube held mixed TRB-A and TRB-B primer pools for touch-down PCR. For each CDR3 protein, TCRdb gives one entry from its re-call of the multiplex PCR reads, without DNA. This sample's clone table lists about 4,000 distinct CDR3 sequences. TRB was amplified from around 0.25 ug of peripheral blood genomic DNA per sample. The sequenced sample was peripheral blood. The origin of the receptors is a human donor with an autoimmune cytopenia or autoimmune hepatitis (not recorded which).

The V and J genes are TRBV6-4 and TRBJ2-1; the D call from TCRdb, TRBD2, cannot be confirmed without DNA. CDR1 and CDR2 (germline): MRHNA, SNTAGT. The CDR3 has 15 amino acids. This CDR3 reads CASSDSGGHYNEQFF.

J is TRBJ1-1 and V is TRBV6-2 or TRBV6-3. The CDR3 has 13 amino acids. From germline, CDR1 is MNHEY and CDR2 SVGEGT. Here the CDR3 reads CASRDRVGQEAFF.

This clonotype is medium-sized (0.01 to 0.1%) by frequency. The chain is built from TRBV6-2 or TRBV6-3 and TRBJ2-5; checking the TCRdb D call of TRBD1 is not possible without DNA. The CDR3 has 17 amino acids. CDR1 and CDR2 (germline): MNHEY, SVGEGT. The CDR3 loop is CASSYPRLTGQRETQYF.

This clonotype is identified as medium-sized from frequency. This chain connects TRBV30 to TRBJ1-5. This CDR3 is built from 14 residues. Germline V lookup: CDR1 GTSNPN, CDR2 SVGIG (reference sequence). The CDR3 loop reads CAWSVGQPNQPQHF. Looking up the rest from reference TRBV30 and TRBJ1-5 gives the full variable domain: SQTIHQWPATLVQPVGSPLSLECTVEGTSNPNLYWYRQAAGRGLQLLFYSVGIGQISSEVPQNLSASRPQDRQFILSSKKLLLSDSGFYLCAWSVGQPNQPQHFGDGTRLSIL.

This clonotype is called medium-sized based on its frequency. The chain joins TRBV20-1 to TRBJ2-7; TCRdb gives TRBD1 as the D gene, but with no DNA this cannot be confirmed. From germline, CDR1 is DFQATT and CDR2 SNEGSKA (reference sequence). CDR3 length equals 14 residues. The CDR3 protein is CSALIPGQGIEQYF.

Frequency places this clonotype as medium-sized. The chain couples TRBV6-5 to TRBJ2-3; without DNA, the TCRdb call of TRBD1 cannot be checked. CDR1 and CDR2 from the germline V gene are MNHEY and SVGAGI. This CDR3 comprises 13 residues. The CDR3 here is CASSYWPRDTQYF.

The chain couples TRBV19 to TRBJ1-6; TCRdb calls TRBD1, which cannot be checked without DNA. CDR1 is LNHDA, CDR2 SQIVND, per germline (reference sequence). The CDR3 is made up of 13 amino acids. CDR3 amino acids: CATGRERGSPLHF.

The CDR3 is CASSWVAGAYEQYF. V is TRBV6-2 or TRBV6-3 and J is TRBJ2-7; TCRdb indicates TRBD2, and absent DNA this call remains unverified. This CDR3 is built from 14 residues. Germline CDR1 MNHEY, CDR2 SVGEGT.

This clonotype is identified as large from frequency. This chain uses TRBV29-1 with TRBJ2-3. Germline V gene data show CDR1 as SQVTM and CDR2 as ANQGSEA. The CDR3 has 14 amino acids. The CDR3 region is CSVALDVAADTQYF.

This clonotype ranks as medium-sized in terms of frequency. The chain is built from TRBV5-1 and TRBJ2-3; without DNA, the TCRdb call of TRBD1 cannot be checked. In germline, CDR1 is SGHRS, CDR2 YFSETQ. The CDR3 spans 16 residues. The CDR3 here is CASSLVLGGSTDTQYF.

This chain connects TRBV5-4 to TRBJ2-5; the D call of TRBD1 rests on TCRdb alone, since no DNA is present to check it. The V gene's germline CDR1 is SGHNT and CDR2 YYREEE (reference sequence). This CDR3 contains 14 residues. CDR3 sequence: CASSLEGGQETQYF.

V gene TRBV6-5 combines with J gene TRBJ2-3; checking the TCRdb D call of TRBD2 is not possible without DNA. CDR1 MNHEY and CDR2 SVGAGI come from the germline V gene. The CDR3 runs 16 residues. This CDR3 is CASSLLAGGSTDTQYF.

The rearrangement joins TRBV20-1 to TRBJ2-1; TCRdb gives TRBD2 as the D gene, but with no DNA this cannot be confirmed. CDR1 and CDR2 from the germline V gene are DFQATT and SNEGSKA (reference sequence). This CDR3 has 15 residues. The CDR3: CSASGLAGLDNEQFF.

CDR3 in amino acids: CASSEARVGKKLFF. The genes are TRBV19 and TRBJ1-4. CDR1 LNHDA and CDR2 SQIVND come from the germline V gene (reference sequence). This CDR3 comprises 14 residues.

In terms of frequency, this clonotype is medium-sized (0.01 to 0.1%). This chain links TRBV30 with TRBJ2-1; TCRdb proposes TRBD1, but this gene call is untestable without DNA. Germline CDR1 and CDR2: GTSNPN and SVGIG (reference sequence). CDR3 length: 11 residues. The CDR3 here is CAWSALNEQFF.

This clonotype registers medium-sized by frequency. The rearrangement uses TRBV6-2 or TRBV6-3 and TRBJ2-4; TCRdb gives TRBD2 as the D gene, but with no DNA this cannot be confirmed. CDR3 length: 14 residues. Germline V gives CDR1 MNHEY, CDR2 SVGEGT. This chain's CDR3 is CASSWEGPKNIQYF.

This clonotype shows up as medium-sized (0.01 to 0.1%) by frequency. V and J are TRBV6-4 and TRBJ2-2; TCRdb gives TRBD2 as the D gene, but with no DNA this cannot be confirmed. The CDR3 length is 15 residues. CDR1 MRHNA and CDR2 SNTAGT come from the germline V gene. Here the CDR3 reads CASSDSGGATGELFF.

This clonotype is medium-sized by frequency. The chain employs TRBV29-1 and TRBJ1-2. Germline CDR1 is SQVTM and CDR2 is ANQGSEA. The CDR3 consists of 13 residues. CDR3 amino acids: CSVLNQGNYGYTF.

This clonotype ranks as medium-sized in terms of frequency. The CDR3 loop reads CAPKDPGNTIYF. V gene TRBV6-5 combines with J gene TRBJ1-3. CDR3 length: 12 amino acids. Germline loops: CDR1 MNHEY, CDR2 SVGAGI.

This clonotype is deemed medium-sized by its frequency. V gene TRBV13 combines with J gene TRBJ1-2; TCRdb lists TRBD1, though no DNA is available to test this call. CDR1 and CDR2 from the germline V gene are PRHDT and FYEKMQ (reference sequence). The CDR3 spans 14 residues. CDR3 in amino acids: CASSSTGTGHRPTF. Using reference TRBV13 and TRBJ1-2 for the parts outside the CDR3, the full variable domain is AAGVIQSPRHLIKEKRETATLKCYPIPRHDTVYWYQQGPGQDPQFLISFYEKMQSDKGSIPDRFSAQQFSDYHSELNMSSLELGDSALYFCASSSTGTGHRPTFGSGTRLTVV.

Measured by frequency, this clonotype is medium-sized. The V call is TRBV29-1, the J call TRBJ2-1. The CDR3 loop spans 13 amino acids. The V gene's germline CDR1 is SQVTM and CDR2 ANQGSEA. CDR3 region: CSAGQSSYNEQFF.

This chain uses TRBV4-3 with TRBJ1-2; the TRBD1 assignment by TCRdb is unverifiable without DNA. The CDR3 loop spans 12 amino acids. Per the germline V gene, CDR1 is LGHNA and CDR2 is YSLEER. CDR3 protein: CASSQGDDGYTF.

The chain is built from TRBV6-2 or TRBV6-3 and TRBJ1-1; TCRdb's assignment of TRBD1 cannot be checked, as there is no DNA. The CDR3 consists of 15 residues. Germline values: CDR1 MNHEY, CDR2 SVGEGT. The CDR3 sequence is CASSSEDRGNTEAFF.

CDR3 amino acids: CSTDRVGNQPQHF. The V and J genes are TRBV20-1 and TRBJ1-5; lacking DNA, the TRBD1 call made by TCRdb goes unchecked. The CDR3 runs 13 residues. The germline gives CDR1 DFQATT, CDR2 SNEGSKA (reference sequence).

The CDR3: CSVEDTGQGGGYTF. The rearrangement uses TRBV29-1 and TRBJ1-2; TCRdb gives TRBD1 as the D gene, but with no DNA this cannot be confirmed. The germline V gene has CDR1 SQVTM and CDR2 ANQGSEA. This CDR3 is built from 14 residues.

This clonotype is identified as medium-sized from frequency. V gene TRBV19 combines with J gene TRBJ1-5. The germline CDR1 and CDR2 sequences are LNHDA and SQIVND (reference sequence). The CDR3 has 15 amino acids. The CDR3 sequence is CASSMWQSYNQPQHF.

Measured by frequency, this clonotype is medium-sized (0.01 to 0.1%). This rearrangement joins TRBV6-5 to TRBJ1-1; TCRdb lists TRBD1, though no DNA is available to test this call. Per the germline V gene, CDR1 is MNHEY and CDR2 is SVGAGI. The CDR3 sequence is 12 residues long. This CDR3 is CATRQGFTEAFF.

V and J are TRBV12-3 or TRBV12-4 and TRBJ1-4; as DNA is missing, the TRBD1 call by TCRdb cannot be tested. The CDR3 is 13 amino acids. The CDR3 sequence is CASSPGRHEKLFF.

The chain is built from TRBV6-2 or TRBV6-3 and TRBJ2-2; TCRdb's D call, TRBD1, is unchecked because there is no DNA. CDR1 MNHEY and CDR2 SVGEGT come from the germline V gene. CDR3 length equals 14 residues. CDR3 amino acids: CASNRQGGTGELFF.

J is TRBJ1-1 and V is TRBV15; the D call from TCRdb, TRBD1, cannot be confirmed without DNA. Per the germline V gene, CDR1 is LNHNV and CDR2 is YYDKDF (reference sequence). The CDR3 loop spans 16 amino acids. The CDR3: CATSPLGLSGNTEAFF.

The chain carries TRBV20-1 and TRBJ2-6; as DNA is missing, the TRBD1 call by TCRdb cannot be tested. This CDR3 has 16 amino acids. Germline CDR1 reads DFQATT; CDR2 reads SNEGSKA (reference sequence). CDR3 loop: CSAGLTGAYGANVLTF.

This clonotype is identified as medium-sized from frequency. The CDR3 reads CASSFGGGSETQYF. The gene calls are TRBV5-6 and TRBJ2-5; checking the TCRdb D call of TRBD1 is not possible without DNA. The CDR3 sequence is 14 residues long. Germline V CDR1 and CDR2: SGHDT, YYEEEE.